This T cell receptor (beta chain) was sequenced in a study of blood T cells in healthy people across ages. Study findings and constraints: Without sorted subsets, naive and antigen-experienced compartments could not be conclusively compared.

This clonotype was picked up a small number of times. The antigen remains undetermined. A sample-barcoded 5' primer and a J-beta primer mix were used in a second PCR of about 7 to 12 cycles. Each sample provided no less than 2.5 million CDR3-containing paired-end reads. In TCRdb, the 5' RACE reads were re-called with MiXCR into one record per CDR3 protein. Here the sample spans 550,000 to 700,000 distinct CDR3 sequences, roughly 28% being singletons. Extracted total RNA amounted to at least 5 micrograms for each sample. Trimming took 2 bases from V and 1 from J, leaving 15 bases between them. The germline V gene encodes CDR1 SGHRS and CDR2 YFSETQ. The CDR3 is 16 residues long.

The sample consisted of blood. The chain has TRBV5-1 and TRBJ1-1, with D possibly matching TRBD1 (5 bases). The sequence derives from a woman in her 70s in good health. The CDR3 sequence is CASSFTGPLTNTEAFF. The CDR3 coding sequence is TGCGCCAGCAGCTTCACGGGACCCTTAACGAACACTGAAGCTTTCTTT.